This T cell receptor beta chain stems from a study of blood T cell repertoires in COVID-19. Turning to the study itself: Collection of acute and convalescent COVID-19 samples took place in the United States, Italy and Spain. T cells, B-cell-depleted T cells, or PBMCs provided the cDNA or gDNA that served as material.

This clone was seen once. CDR3 length equals 14 residues. The V and J ends lost 5 bases and 7 bases respectively, with 12 bases between them. Germline CDR1 and CDR2: MNHEY and SVGAGI. Original methodology: Quantification of nucleated cells was approximated via reference gene primer amplification. Some clones are missing from TCRdb's copy, which holds only in-frame ones; the method was immunoSEQ multiplex PCR. That table gives V, J and clone size, and the DNA gave D and trimming. The sample has 250,000 to 300,000 clones, roughly 79% seen once. What was sequenced was peripheral blood. This TCR was sampled from a woman between 55 and 75 years old with active or convalescent COVID-19. V is TRBV6-5 and J is TRBJ1-6; D perhaps matches TRBD1 (6 bases). The CDR3 protein is CASSNRDKNSPLHF. CDR3 nucleotide sequence: TGTGCCAGCAGTAACCGGGACAAAAATTCACCCCTCCACTTT.